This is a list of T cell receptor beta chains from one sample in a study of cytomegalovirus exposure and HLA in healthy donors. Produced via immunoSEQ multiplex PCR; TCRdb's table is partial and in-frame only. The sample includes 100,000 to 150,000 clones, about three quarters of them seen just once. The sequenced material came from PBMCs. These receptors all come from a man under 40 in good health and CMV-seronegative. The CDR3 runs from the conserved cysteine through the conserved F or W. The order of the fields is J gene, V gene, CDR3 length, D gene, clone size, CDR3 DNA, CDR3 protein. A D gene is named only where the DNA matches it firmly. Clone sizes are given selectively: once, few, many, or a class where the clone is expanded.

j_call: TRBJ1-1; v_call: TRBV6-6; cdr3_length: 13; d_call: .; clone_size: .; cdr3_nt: TGTGCCAGCAGCCCCGACGGGTACACTGAAGCTTTCTTT; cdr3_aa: CASSPDGYTEAFF
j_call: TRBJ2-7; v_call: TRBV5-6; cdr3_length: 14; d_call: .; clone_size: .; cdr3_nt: TGTGCCAGCAGCCGGGTATCGGCGGTCTACGAGCAGTACTTC; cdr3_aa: CASSRVSAVYEQYF
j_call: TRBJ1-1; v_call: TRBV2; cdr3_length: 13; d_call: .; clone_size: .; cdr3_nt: TGTGCCAGCACCGTCAGGGAGAACACTGAAGCTTTCTTT; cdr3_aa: CASTVRENTEAFF
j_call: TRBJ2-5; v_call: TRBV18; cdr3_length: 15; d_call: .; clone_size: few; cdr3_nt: TGTGCCAGCTCACTAACAATTAGCGGAGAAGAGACCCAGTACTTC; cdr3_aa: CASSLTISGEETQYF
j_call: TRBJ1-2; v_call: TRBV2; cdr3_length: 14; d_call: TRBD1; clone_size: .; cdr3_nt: TGTGCCAGCAGTGACGCCCGGGACAGATATGGCTACACCTTC; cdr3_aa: CASSDARDRYGYTF
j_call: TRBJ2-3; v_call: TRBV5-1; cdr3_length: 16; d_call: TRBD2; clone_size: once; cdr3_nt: TGCGCCAGCAGCTCCGGACTAGCCGCGAGCACAGATACGCAGTATTTT; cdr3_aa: CASSSGLAASTDTQYF
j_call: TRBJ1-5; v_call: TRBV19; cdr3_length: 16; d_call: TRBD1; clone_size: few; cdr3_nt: TGTGCCAGTAGTGTTCGGACAGGGTCGGGTGGTCAGCCCCAGCATTTT; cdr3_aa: CASSVRTGSGGQPQHF
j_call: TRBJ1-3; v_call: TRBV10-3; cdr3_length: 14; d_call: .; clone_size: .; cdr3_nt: TGTGCCATCACTTCTACAGGGCTTGGAAACACTATATATTTT; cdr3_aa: CAITSTGLGNTIYF
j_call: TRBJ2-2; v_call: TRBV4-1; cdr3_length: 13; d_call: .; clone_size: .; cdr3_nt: TGCGCCAGCAGCCAAGGAGGCACCGGGGAGCTGTTTTTT; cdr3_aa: CASSQGGTGELFF
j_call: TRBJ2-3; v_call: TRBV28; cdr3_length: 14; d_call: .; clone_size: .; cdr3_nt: TGTGCCAGCAGGCCACTGCTAGCTACAGATACGCAGTATTTT; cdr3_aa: CASRPLLATDTQYF
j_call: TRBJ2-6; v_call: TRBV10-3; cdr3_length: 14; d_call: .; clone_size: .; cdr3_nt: TGTGCCATCGGAGGGGAGACTGGGGCCAACGTCCTGACTTTC; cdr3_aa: CAIGGETGANVLTF
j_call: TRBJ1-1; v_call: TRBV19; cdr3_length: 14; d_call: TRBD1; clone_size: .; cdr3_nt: TGTGCCAGTAGCCCGGGGACAGTGTACACTGAAGCTTTCTTT; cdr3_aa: CASSPGTVYTEAFF
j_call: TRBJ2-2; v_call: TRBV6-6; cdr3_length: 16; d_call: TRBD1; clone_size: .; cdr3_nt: TGTGCCAGCAGTTACTCGATACAGGGGGCGTCCGGGGAGCTGTTTTTT; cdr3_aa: CASSYSIQGASGELFF
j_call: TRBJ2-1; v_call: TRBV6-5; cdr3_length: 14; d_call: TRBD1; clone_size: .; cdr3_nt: TGTGCCAGCAGCCGGACAGGGGGCTTGGTTGAGCAGTTCTTC; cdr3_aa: CASSRTGGLVEQFF
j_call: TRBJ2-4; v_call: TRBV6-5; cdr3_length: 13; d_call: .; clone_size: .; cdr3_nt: TGTGCCAGCAGTGGGGGGACAGAAAACATTCAGTACTTC; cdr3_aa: CASSGGTENIQYF
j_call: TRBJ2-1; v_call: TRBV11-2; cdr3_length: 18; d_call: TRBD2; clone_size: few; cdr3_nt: TGTGCCAGCAGCTCACCGCAAACTTTTAGCGGGCATTACAATGAGCAGTTCTTC; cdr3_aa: CASSSPQTFSGHYNEQFF
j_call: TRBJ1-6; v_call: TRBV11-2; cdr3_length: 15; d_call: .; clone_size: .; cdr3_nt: TGTGCCAGCAGCTTAGGGGGAGTGAATAATTCACCCCTCCACTTT; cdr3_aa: CASSLGGVNNSPLHF
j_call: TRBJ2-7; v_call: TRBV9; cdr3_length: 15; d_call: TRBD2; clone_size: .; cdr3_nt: TGTGCCAGCAGCACCGGGGGGGGGCAGAGGGCCGAGCAGTACTTC; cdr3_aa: CASSTGGGQRAEQYF
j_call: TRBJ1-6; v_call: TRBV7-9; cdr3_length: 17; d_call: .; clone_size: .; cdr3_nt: TGTTCCAGCAGCTTAGCGGCCAGGGTGTCAAATAATTCACCCCTCCACTTT; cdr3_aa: CSSSLAARVSNNSPLHF
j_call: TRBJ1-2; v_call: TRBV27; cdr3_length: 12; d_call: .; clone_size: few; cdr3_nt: TGTGCCAGCAAGTCGACAGACGGGGGCTACACCTTC; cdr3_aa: CASKSTDGGYTF
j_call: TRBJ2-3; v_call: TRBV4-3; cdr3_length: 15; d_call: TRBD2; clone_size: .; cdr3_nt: TGCGCCAGCAGCCGGGTTAGCGGGAGCACAGATACGCAGTATTTT; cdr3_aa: CASSRVSGSTDTQYF
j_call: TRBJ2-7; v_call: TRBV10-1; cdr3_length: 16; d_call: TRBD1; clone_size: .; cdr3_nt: TGCGCCAGCAACAACGACGGGACAGGAGGTCTCTACGAGCAGTACTTC; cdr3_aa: CASNNDGTGGLYEQYF
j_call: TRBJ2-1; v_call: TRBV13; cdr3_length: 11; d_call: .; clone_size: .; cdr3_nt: TGTGCCAGCAGCTTAAACGGTGAGCAGTTCTTC; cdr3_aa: CASSLNGEQFF
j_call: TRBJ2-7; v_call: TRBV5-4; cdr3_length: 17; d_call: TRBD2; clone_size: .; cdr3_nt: TGTGCCAGCAGCTCAAGAAAGAGCGGGGGAAGCTCCTACGAGCAGTACTTC; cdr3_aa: CASSSRKSGGSSYEQYF
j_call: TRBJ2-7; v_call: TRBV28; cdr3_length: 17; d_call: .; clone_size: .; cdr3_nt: TGTGCCAGCAGTTTCCCCATCGACAGGGAGGTCTCCTACGAGCAGTACTTC; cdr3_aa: CASSFPIDREVSYEQYF
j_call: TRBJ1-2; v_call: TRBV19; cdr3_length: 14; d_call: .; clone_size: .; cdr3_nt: TGTGCCAGTAGTATTTTGGGGCAACCCTATGGCTACACCTTC; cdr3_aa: CASSILGQPYGYTF
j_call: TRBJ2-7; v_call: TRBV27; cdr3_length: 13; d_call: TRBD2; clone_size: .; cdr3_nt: TGTGCCAGCAGTTTAGGGGGGGGCTACGAGCAGTACTTC; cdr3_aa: CASSLGGGYEQYF
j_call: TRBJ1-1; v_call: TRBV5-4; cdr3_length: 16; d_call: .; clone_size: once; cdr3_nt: TGTGCCAGCAGCTTGCCGACGGGGGGGGCAATGGGTGAAGCTTTCTTT; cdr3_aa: CASSLPTGGAMGEAFF
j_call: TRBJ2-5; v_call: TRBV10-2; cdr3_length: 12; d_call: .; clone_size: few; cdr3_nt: TGCGCCAGCAGTGAGGCCGTGCAGGTCCAGTACTTC; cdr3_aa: CASSEAVQVQYF
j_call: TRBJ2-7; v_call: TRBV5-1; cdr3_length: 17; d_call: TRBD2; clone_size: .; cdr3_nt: TGCGCCAGCAGCTTCTTGCCTAGCGGGGGGACCTCCTACGAGCAGTACTTC; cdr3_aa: CASSFLPSGGTSYEQYF
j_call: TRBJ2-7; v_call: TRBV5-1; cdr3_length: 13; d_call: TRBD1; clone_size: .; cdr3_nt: TGCGCCAGCTCCCGGACAGGGTCCTACGAGCAGTACTTC; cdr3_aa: CASSRTGSYEQYF
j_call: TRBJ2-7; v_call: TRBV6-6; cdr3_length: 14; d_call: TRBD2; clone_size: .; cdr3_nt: TGTGCCAGCAGTTACTTAGCGGGGGCCGACGAGCAGTACTTC; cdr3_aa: CASSYLAGADEQYF
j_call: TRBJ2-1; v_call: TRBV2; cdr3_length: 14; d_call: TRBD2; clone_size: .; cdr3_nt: TGTGCCAGCAGGGGGACTAGCGAGTACAATGAGCAGTTCTTC; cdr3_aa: CASRGTSEYNEQFF
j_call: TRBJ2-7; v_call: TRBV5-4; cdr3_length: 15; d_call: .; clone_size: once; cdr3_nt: TGTGCCAGCAGCCCTGGGGACTCTAAGACCTACGAGCAGTACTTC; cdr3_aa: CASSPGDSKTYEQYF
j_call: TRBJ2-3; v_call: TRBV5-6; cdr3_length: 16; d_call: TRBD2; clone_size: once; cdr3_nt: TGTGCCAGCAGTCTAACTAGCGGGGTCCTCACAGATACGCAGTATTTT; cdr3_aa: CASSLTSGVLTDTQYF
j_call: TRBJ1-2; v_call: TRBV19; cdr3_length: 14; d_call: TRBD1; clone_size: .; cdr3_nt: TGTGCCAGCACGGCGTACAGGGGGAATTATGGCTACACCTTC; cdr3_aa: CASTAYRGNYGYTF
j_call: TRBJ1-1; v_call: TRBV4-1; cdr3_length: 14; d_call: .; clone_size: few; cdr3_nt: TGCGCCAGCAGCCAGTCGTGGGCAGACACTGAAGCTTTCTTT; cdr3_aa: CASSQSWADTEAFF
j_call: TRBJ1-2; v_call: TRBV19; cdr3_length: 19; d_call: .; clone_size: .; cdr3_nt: TGTGCCAGTAGTAAAACCTCCGGGACCCTCCCCGGAGGGATCTATGGCTACACCTTC; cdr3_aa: CASSKTSGTLPGGIYGYTF
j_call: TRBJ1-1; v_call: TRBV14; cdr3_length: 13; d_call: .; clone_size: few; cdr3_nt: TGTGCCAGCAGCCCCCATGGGGGGGGTGAAGCTTTCTTT; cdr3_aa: CASSPHGGGEAFF
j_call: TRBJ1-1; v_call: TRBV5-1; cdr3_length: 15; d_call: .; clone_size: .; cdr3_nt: TGCGCCAGCCAGGCAGGGTCCGGTATGAACACTGAAGCTTTCTTT; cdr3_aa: CASQAGSGMNTEAFF
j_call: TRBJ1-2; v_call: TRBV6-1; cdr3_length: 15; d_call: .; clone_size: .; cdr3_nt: TGTGCCAGCAGTGAAGCGTGGGTAGGGGCGGATGGCTACACCTTC; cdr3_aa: CASSEAWVGADGYTF
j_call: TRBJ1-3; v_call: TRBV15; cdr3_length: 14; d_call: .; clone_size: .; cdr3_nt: TGTGCCACCAGCAGCGTGGGGGGTGGAAACACCATATATTTT; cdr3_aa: CATSSVGGGNTIYF
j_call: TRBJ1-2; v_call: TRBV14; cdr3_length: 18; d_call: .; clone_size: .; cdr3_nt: TGTGCCAGCAGCCAAGAAATGGGCAGAGTGGAATTGAGCTATGGCTACACCTTC; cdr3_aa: CASSQEMGRVELSYGYTF
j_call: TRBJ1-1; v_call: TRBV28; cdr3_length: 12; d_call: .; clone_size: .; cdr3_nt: TGTGCCAGCAGTCCAAGAGCCACTGAAGCTTTCTTT; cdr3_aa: CASSPRATEAFF
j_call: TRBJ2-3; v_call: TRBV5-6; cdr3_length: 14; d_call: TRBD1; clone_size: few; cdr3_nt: TGTGCCAGCAGCTTGGACAGGGGTGGAGATACGCAGTATTTT; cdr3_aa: CASSLDRGGDTQYF